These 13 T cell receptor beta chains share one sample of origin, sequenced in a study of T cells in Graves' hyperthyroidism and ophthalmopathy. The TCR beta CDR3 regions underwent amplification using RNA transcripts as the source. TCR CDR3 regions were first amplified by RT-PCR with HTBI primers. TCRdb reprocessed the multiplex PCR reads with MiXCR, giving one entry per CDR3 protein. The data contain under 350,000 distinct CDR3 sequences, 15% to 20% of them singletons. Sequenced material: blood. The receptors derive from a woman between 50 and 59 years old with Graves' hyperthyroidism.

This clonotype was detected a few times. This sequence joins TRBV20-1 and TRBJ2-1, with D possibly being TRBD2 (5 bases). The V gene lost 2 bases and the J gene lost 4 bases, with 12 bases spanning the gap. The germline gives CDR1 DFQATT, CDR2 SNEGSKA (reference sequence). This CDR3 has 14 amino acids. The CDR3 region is CSARSGSGYNEQFF. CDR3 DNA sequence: TGCAGTGCTAGATCGGGGAGTGGATACAATGAGCAGTTCTTC.

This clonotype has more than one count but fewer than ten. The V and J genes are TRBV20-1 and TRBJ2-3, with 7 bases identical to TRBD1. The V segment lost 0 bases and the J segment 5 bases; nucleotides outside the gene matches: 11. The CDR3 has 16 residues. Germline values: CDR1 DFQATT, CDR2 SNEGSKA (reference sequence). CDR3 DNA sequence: TGCAGTGCTAGAGACCCAGGGGGACCTGCGGAAGATACGCAGTATTTT. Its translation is CSARDPGGPAEDTQYF.

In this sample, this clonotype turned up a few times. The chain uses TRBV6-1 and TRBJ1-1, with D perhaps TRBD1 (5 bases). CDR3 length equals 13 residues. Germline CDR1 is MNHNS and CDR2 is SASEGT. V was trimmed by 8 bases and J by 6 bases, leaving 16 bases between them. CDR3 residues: CASALGGLAEAFF. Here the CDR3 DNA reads TGTGCCAGCGCACTGGGGGGACTGGCTGAAGCTTTCTTT.

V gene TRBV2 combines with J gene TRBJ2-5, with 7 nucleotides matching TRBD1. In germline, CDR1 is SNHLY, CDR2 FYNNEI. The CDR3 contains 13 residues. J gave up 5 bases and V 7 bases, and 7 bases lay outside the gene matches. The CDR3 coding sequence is TGTGCCAGCAATACAGGGGTTAGTGAGACCCAGTACTTC. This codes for CASNTGVSETQYF. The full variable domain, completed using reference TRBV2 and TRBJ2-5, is EPEVTQTPSHQVTQMGQEVILRCVPISNHLYFYWYRQILGQKVEFLVSFYNNEISEKSEIFDDQFSVERPDGSNFTLKIRSTKLEDSAMYFCASNTGVSETQYFGPGTRLLVL.

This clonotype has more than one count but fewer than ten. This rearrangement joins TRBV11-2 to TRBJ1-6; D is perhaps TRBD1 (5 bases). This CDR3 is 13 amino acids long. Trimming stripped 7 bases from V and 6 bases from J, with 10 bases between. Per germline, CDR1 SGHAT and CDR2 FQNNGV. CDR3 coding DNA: TGTGCCAGCACGGACACTTCTAATTCACCCCTCCACTTT. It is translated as CASTDTSNSPLHF.

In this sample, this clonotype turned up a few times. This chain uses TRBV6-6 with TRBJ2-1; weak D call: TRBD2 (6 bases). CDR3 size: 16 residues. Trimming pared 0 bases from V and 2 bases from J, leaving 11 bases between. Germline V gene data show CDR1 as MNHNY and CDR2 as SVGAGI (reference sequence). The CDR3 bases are TGTGCCAGCAGTTACTCTCAGGGAGGCACCTACAATGAGCAGTTCTTC. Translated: CASSYSQGGTYNEQFF.

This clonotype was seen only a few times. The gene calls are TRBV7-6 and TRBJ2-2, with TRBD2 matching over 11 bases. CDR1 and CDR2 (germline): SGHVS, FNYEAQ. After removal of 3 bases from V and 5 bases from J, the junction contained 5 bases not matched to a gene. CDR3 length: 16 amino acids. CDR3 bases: TGTGCCAGCAGCTTGAGTAGCGGGAGGGGAACCGGGGAGCTGTTTTTT. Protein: CASSLSSGRGTGELFF.

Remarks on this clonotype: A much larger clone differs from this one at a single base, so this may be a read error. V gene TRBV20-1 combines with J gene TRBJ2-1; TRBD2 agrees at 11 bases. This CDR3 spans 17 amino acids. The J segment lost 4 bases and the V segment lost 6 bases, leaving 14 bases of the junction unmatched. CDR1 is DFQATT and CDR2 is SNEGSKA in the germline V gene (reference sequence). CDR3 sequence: CSAPGLAEGPSYNEQFF. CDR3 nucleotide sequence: TGCAGTGCCCCGGGACTAGCGGAAGGGCCCTCGTACAATGAGCAGTTCTTC.

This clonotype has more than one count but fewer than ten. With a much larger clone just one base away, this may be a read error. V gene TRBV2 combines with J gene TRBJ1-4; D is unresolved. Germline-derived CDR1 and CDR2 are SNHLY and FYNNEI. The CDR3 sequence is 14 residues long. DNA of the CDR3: TGTGCCAGCAGTGAAAGGGAGACTAATGAAAAACTGCTTTTT. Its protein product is CASSERETNEKLLF.

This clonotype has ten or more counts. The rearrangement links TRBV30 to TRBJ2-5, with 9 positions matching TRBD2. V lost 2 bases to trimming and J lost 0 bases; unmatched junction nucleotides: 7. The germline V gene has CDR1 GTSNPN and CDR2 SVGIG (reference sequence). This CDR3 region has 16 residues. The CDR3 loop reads CAWSSRSGGNQETQYF. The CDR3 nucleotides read TGTGCCTGGAGTTCGCGTAGCGGGGGTAACCAAGAGACCCAGTACTTC.

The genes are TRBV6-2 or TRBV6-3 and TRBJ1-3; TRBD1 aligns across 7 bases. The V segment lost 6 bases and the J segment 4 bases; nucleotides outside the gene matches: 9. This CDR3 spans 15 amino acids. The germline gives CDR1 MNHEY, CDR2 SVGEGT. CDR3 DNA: TGTGCCAGCAGCCCCGGAAAGGGGGCGGGAAACACCATATATTTT. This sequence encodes CASSPGKGAGNTIYF.

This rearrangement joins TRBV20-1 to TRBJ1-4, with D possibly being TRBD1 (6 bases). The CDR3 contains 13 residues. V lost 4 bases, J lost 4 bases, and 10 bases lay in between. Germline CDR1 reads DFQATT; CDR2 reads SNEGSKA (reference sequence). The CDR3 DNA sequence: TGCAGTGCTACGGACAGAGATAATGAAAAACTGTTTTTT. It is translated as CSATDRDNEKLFF.

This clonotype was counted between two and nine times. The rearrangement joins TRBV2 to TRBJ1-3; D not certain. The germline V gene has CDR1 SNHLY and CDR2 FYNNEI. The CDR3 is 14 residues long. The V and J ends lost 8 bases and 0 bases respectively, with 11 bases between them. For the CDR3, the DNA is TGTGCCAGCCGGCCCAGAACCTCTGGAAACACCATATATTTT. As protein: CASRPRTSGNTIYF.